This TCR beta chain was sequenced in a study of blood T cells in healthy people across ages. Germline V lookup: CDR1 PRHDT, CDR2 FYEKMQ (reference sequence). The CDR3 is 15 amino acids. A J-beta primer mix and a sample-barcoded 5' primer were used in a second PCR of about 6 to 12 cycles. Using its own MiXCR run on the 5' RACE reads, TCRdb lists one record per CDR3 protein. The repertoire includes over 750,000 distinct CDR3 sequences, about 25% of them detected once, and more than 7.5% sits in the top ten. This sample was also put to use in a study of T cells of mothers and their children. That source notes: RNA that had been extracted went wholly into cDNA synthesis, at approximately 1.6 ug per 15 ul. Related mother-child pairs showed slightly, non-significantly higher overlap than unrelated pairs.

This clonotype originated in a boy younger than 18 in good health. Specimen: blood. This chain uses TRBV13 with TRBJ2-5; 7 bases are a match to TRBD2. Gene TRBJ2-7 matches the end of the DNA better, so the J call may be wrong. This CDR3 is CASRTLAEPGYEQYF. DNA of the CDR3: TGTGCCAGCAGAACCCTAGCGGAGCCGGGGTACGAGCAGTACTTC.